Described below is a single T cell receptor beta chain sequence and its context. The data stem from a study of T cell changes during pregnancy in multiple sclerosis. CDR1 SGHAT and CDR2 FQNNGV come from the germline V gene. V gave up 3 bases and J gave up 2 bases, with 17 bases separating them. This CDR3 is 16 amino acids long. TCRdb keeps only in-frame clones here, not all; method: immunoSEQ multiplex PCR. This sample has some 87,000 clones, with 92% found just once. The sequence was collected from a female donor with multiple sclerosis, enrolled in a pregnancy study. V is TRBV11-2 and J is TRBJ2-7, with TRBD1 as a possible D gene (5 bases). The sample was peripheral blood, taken in the first trimester of pregnancy. CDR3 bases: TGTGCCAGCAGCTTTGGGTTGGGGCTAAGAACCTACGAGCAGTACTTC. It yields the protein CASSFGLGLRTYEQYF.